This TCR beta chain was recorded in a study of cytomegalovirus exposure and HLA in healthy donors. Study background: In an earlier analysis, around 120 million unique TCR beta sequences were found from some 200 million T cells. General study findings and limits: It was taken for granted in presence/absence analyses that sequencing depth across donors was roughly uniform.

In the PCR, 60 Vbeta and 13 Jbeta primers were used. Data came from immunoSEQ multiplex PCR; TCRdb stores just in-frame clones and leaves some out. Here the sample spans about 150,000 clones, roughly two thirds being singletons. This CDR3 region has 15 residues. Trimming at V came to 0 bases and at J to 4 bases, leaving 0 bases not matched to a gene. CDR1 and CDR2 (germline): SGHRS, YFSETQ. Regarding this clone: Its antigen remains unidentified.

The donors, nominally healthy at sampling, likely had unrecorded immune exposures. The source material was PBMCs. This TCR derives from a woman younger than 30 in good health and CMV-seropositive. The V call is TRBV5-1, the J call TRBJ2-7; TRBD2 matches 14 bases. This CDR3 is CASSLGTSGGYEQYF. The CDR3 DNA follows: TGCGCCAGCAGCTTGGGGACTAGCGGGGGGTACGAGCAGTACTTC.